A selection of T cell receptor beta chains follows, all from one sample in a study of blood T cell repertoires in COVID-19. Assay: immunoSEQ multiplex PCR; the TCRdb copy retains only in-frame clones and omits some. The top ten hold roughly 4.9% of the sample, which has roughly 99,000 clones, roughly 90% seen once. The sequenced material came from peripheral blood. The origin of the receptors is a middle-aged man with active or convalescent COVID-19. CDR3s include the opening cysteine and the closing phenylalanine or tryptophan. Each record gives: V gene, clone size, D gene, J gene, CDR3 DNA, CDR3 protein. A D gene is named only where the DNA matches it firmly. Size values are once, few and many counts, or a class for expanded clones, and some rows have none.

V gene: TRBV3-1/TRBV3-2; clone size: .; D gene: TRBD1; J gene: TRBJ1-4; CDR3 DNA: TGTGCCAGCAGCCAGTTGACAGGGGGCAATGAAAAACTGTTTTTT; CDR3 protein: CASSQLTGGNEKLFF
V gene: TRBV7-2; clone size: .; D gene: TRBD2; J gene: TRBJ2-3; CDR3 DNA: TGTGCCAGCAGCTTTAGCGGGGCAGATACGCAGTATTTT; CDR3 protein: CASSFSGADTQYF
V gene: TRBV9; clone size: .; D gene: .; J gene: TRBJ2-1; CDR3 DNA: TGTGCCAGCAGCGTAGAATTCAGAGCTAGCGACCCGGGCCCCTACAATGAGCAGTTCTTC; CDR3 protein: CASSVEFRASDPGPYNEQFF
V gene: TRBV6-2/TRBV6-3; clone size: .; D gene: .; J gene: TRBJ1-5; CDR3 DNA: TGTGCCAGCAGTCCGGGACTTTATAGCAATCAGCCCCAGCATTTT; CDR3 protein: CASSPGLYSNQPQHF
V gene: TRBV3-1/TRBV3-2; clone size: .; D gene: TRBD1; J gene: TRBJ2-6; CDR3 DNA: TGTGCCAGCAGCCATCGACAGGGGGCCTGGGTCCTGACTTTC; CDR3 protein: CASSHRQGAWVLTF
V gene: TRBV2; clone size: once; D gene: TRBD1; J gene: TRBJ1-1; CDR3 DNA: TGTGCCAGCAGGCGCGGACAGGGAAACACTGAAGCTTTCTTT; CDR3 protein: CASRRGQGNTEAFF
V gene: TRBV9; clone size: .; D gene: .; J gene: TRBJ2-1; CDR3 DNA: TGTGCCAGCAGCGGACTTACTAGGAATGAGCAGTTCTTC; CDR3 protein: CASSGLTRNEQFF
V gene: TRBV18; clone size: .; D gene: .; J gene: TRBJ2-1; CDR3 DNA: TGTGCCAGCTCACCTGCACAGGGACACAATGAGCAGTTCTTC; CDR3 protein: CASSPAQGHNEQFF
V gene: TRBV5-6; clone size: once; D gene: TRBD1; J gene: TRBJ2-6; CDR3 DNA: TGTGCCAGCAGCCTTCGTCCGGGACAGGTCTCTGGGGCCAACGTCCTGACTTTC; CDR3 protein: CASSLRPGQVSGANVLTF
V gene: TRBV7-8; clone size: .; D gene: TRBD2; J gene: TRBJ2-1; CDR3 DNA: TGTGCCAGCAGCTTACGGGCTAGCGGGAACTACAATGAGCAGTTCTTC; CDR3 protein: CASSLRASGNYNEQFF
V gene: TRBV6-5; clone size: .; D gene: TRBD1; J gene: TRBJ1-3; CDR3 DNA: TGTGCCAGCAGCGACAGGGTACAAAACACCATATATTTT; CDR3 protein: CASSDRVQNTIYF
V gene: TRBV9; clone size: .; D gene: .; J gene: TRBJ2-2; CDR3 DNA: TGTGCCAGCAGCGTAGAGATAGCAGGGACCGGGGAGCTGTTTTTT; CDR3 protein: CASSVEIAGTGELFF
V gene: TRBV7-9; clone size: once; D gene: TRBD2; J gene: TRBJ2-1; CDR3 DNA: TGTGCCACTGTACTAGCGGGAGAAGGGTTTGGCAATGAGCAGTTCTTC; CDR3 protein: CATVLAGEGFGNEQFF
V gene: TRBV9; clone size: .; D gene: TRBD1; J gene: TRBJ2-7; CDR3 DNA: TGTGCCAGCAGCCGGGGACCGGGACAGGGGGGCGAGCAGTACTTC; CDR3 protein: CASSRGPGQGGEQYF
V gene: TRBV5-1; clone size: .; D gene: .; J gene: TRBJ2-3; CDR3 DNA: TGCGCCAGCAGCTCAGGGAGCACAGATACGCAGTATTTT; CDR3 protein: CASSSGSTDTQYF
V gene: TRBV5-1; clone size: .; D gene: TRBD1; J gene: TRBJ1-2; CDR3 DNA: TGCGCCAGCAGCCCTACGGGACAGGGCTATGGCTACACCTTC; CDR3 protein: CASSPTGQGYGYTF
V gene: TRBV9; clone size: once; D gene: TRBD1; J gene: TRBJ2-7; CDR3 DNA: TGTGCCAGCAGCCCCAACAGGGGATACGAGCAGTACTTC; CDR3 protein: CASSPNRGYEQYF
V gene: TRBV30; clone size: .; D gene: TRBD1; J gene: TRBJ1-3; CDR3 DNA: TGTGCCTGGAGAGGACAGGGGCGAGACACCATATATTTT; CDR3 protein: CAWRGQGRDTIYF
V gene: TRBV3-1/TRBV3-2; clone size: .; D gene: TRBD2; J gene: TRBJ2-2; CDR3 DNA: TGTGCCAGCAGCCAAGTTGGGGGGGCCGGGGAGCTGTTTTTT; CDR3 protein: CASSQVGGAGELFF
V gene: TRBV5-1; clone size: .; D gene: .; J gene: TRBJ2-7; CDR3 DNA: TGCGCCAGCAGCTTTTACGGAGCCTACGAGCAGTACTTC; CDR3 protein: CASSFYGAYEQYF
V gene: TRBV14; clone size: .; D gene: .; J gene: TRBJ2-1; CDR3 DNA: TGTGCCAGCAGCCACGGAGGAAATGAGCAGTTCTTC; CDR3 protein: CASSHGGNEQFF
V gene: TRBV4-3; clone size: .; D gene: TRBD1; J gene: TRBJ2-5; CDR3 DNA: TGCGCCAGCAGCCTGACAGGGGGCTGGGAGACCCAGTACTTC; CDR3 protein: CASSLTGGWETQYF
V gene: TRBV7-3; clone size: .; D gene: TRBD1; J gene: TRBJ1-1; CDR3 DNA: TGTGCCAGCAGCTTGCAAGGGGACAGAGAAGCTTTCTTT; CDR3 protein: CASSLQGDREAFF
V gene: TRBV18; clone size: .; D gene: TRBD1; J gene: TRBJ1-6; CDR3 DNA: TGTGCCAGCTCAACACGACAGGGGAATTCACCCCTCCACTTT; CDR3 protein: CASSTRQGNSPLHF
V gene: TRBV5-1; clone size: .; D gene: TRBD1; J gene: TRBJ1-2; CDR3 DNA: TGCGCCAGCAGCTTCGCGGGACAGACCTATGGCTACACCTTC; CDR3 protein: CASSFAGQTYGYTF
V gene: TRBV27; clone size: .; D gene: .; J gene: TRBJ2-1; CDR3 DNA: TGTGCCAGCAGTTTATATTTGAGCTCCTACAATGAGCAGTTCTTC; CDR3 protein: CASSLYLSSYNEQFF
V gene: TRBV5-8; clone size: .; D gene: TRBD2; J gene: TRBJ2-1; CDR3 DNA: TGTGCCAGCAGCTTGGGGACTAGTGGCCACAATGAGCAGTTCTTC; CDR3 protein: CASSLGTSGHNEQFF
V gene: TRBV27; clone size: .; D gene: TRBD1; J gene: TRBJ2-3; CDR3 DNA: TGTGCCAGCAGGCCGGGCGACAGGGTCGGCCCAGGTACGCAGTATTTT; CDR3 protein: CASRPGDRVGPGTQYF
V gene: TRBV30; clone size: .; D gene: .; J gene: TRBJ1-2; CDR3 DNA: TGTGCCTGGAGAAGGGGTGGCTACACCTTC; CDR3 protein: CAWRRGGYTF
V gene: TRBV6-5; clone size: .; D gene: TRBD1; J gene: TRBJ1-2; CDR3 DNA: TGTGCCAGCAGTTTTGGGACAGGGGCCTATGGCTACACCTTC; CDR3 protein: CASSFGTGAYGYTF
V gene: TRBV11-2; clone size: .; D gene: .; J gene: TRBJ1-5; CDR3 DNA: TGTGCCAGCAGCCCTACTAACCAGGGGTCCCAGCATTTT; CDR3 protein: CASSPTNQGSQHF
V gene: TRBV7-2; clone size: .; D gene: TRBD1; J gene: TRBJ2-3; CDR3 DNA: TGTGCCAGCAGCCAACAGGGGGCCCTCGGAGATACGCAGTATTTT; CDR3 protein: CASSQQGALGDTQYF
V gene: TRBV2; clone size: .; D gene: .; J gene: TRBJ1-2; CDR3 DNA: TGTGCCAGCAGTATGACAGACCGGGGGGGCTACACCTTC; CDR3 protein: CASSMTDRGGYTF
V gene: TRBV3-1/TRBV3-2; clone size: .; D gene: TRBD1; J gene: TRBJ1-2; CDR3 DNA: TGTGCCAGCAGATCCACAGGGGGCTATGAGGGCTACACCTTC; CDR3 protein: CASRSTGGYEGYTF
V gene: TRBV28; clone size: .; D gene: .; J gene: TRBJ2-7; CDR3 DNA: TGTGCCAGCAGTCTGGCAGGGGCCGGGTACGAGCAGTACTTC; CDR3 protein: CASSLAGAGYEQYF
V gene: TRBV10-3; clone size: .; D gene: .; J gene: TRBJ1-1; CDR3 DNA: TGTGCCATCTCGGGTGCCGCGAGCACTGAAGCTTTCTTT; CDR3 protein: CAISGAASTEAFF
V gene: TRBV27; clone size: .; D gene: TRBD2; J gene: TRBJ2-7; CDR3 DNA: TGTGCCAGCCGATCCGCGGGAGAACGTTACGAGCAGTACTTC; CDR3 protein: CASRSAGERYEQYF
V gene: TRBV6-5; clone size: .; D gene: .; J gene: TRBJ1-6; CDR3 DNA: TGTGCCAGCCACATAACAGGGTTGCGTTCACCCCTCCACTTT; CDR3 protein: CASHITGLRSPLHF
V gene: TRBV4-2; clone size: .; D gene: .; J gene: TRBJ2-7; CDR3 DNA: TGTGCCAGCAGCCAAGAACCCGATAGCGGAGCCTACGAGCAGTACTTC; CDR3 protein: CASSQEPDSGAYEQYF
V gene: TRBV7-9; clone size: .; D gene: TRBD1; J gene: TRBJ1-6; CDR3 DNA: TGTGCCAGCAGCCGGGGACAGGGGTCCAATTCACCCCTCCACTTT; CDR3 protein: CASSRGQGSNSPLHF
V gene: TRBV5-4; clone size: .; D gene: .; J gene: TRBJ2-7; CDR3 DNA: TGTGCCAGCAGCACGGACAGATCCTACGAGCAGTACTTC; CDR3 protein: CASSTDRSYEQYF
V gene: TRBV5-1; clone size: many; D gene: .; J gene: TRBJ2-7; CDR3 DNA: TGCGCCAGCAGCTTGGGGGCAACAGAGCAGTACTTC; CDR3 protein: CASSLGATEQYF
V gene: TRBV10-1; clone size: once; D gene: TRBD1; J gene: TRBJ1-5; CDR3 DNA: TGCGCCAGCATTAGACCACAGGGGGCCCCGAAAAGCAATCAGCCCCAGCATTTT; CDR3 protein: CASIRPQGAPKSNQPQHF
V gene: TRBV7-6; clone size: .; D gene: .; J gene: TRBJ2-7; CDR3 DNA: TGTGCCAGCAGCTTAGCCGGTGTTTACGAGCAGTACTTC; CDR3 protein: CASSLAGVYEQYF
V gene: TRBV7-2; clone size: .; D gene: TRBD2; J gene: TRBJ2-7; CDR3 DNA: TGTGCCAGCAGCTCCGGACTAGCGGGAGCCTACGAGCAGTACTTC; CDR3 protein: CASSSGLAGAYEQYF
V gene: TRBV9; clone size: .; D gene: .; J gene: TRBJ2-3; CDR3 DNA: TGTGCCAGCAGCCCATCGACGGCTAGCGACGAGTATTTT; CDR3 protein: CASSPSTASDEYF
V gene: TRBV28; clone size: .; D gene: TRBD1; J gene: TRBJ1-1; CDR3 DNA: TGTGCCAGCAGTTCCCCGGGACAGGGACCGAACACTGAAGCTTTCTTT; CDR3 protein: CASSSPGQGPNTEAFF
V gene: TRBV30; clone size: .; D gene: .; J gene: TRBJ2-2; CDR3 DNA: TGTGCCTTAACACGGGGATTAGGGACCGGGGAGCTGTTTTTT; CDR3 protein: CALTRGLGTGELFF
V gene: TRBV18; clone size: .; D gene: .; J gene: TRBJ1-3; CDR3 DNA: TGTGCCAGCTCACCGCGCGGGGGACCAGCAGACACCATATATTTT; CDR3 protein: CASSPRGGPADTIYF
V gene: TRBV27; clone size: few; D gene: TRBD1; J gene: TRBJ2-7; CDR3 DNA: TGTGCCAGCAGTTTCTCGACAGGGCGCGAGCAGTACTTC; CDR3 protein: CASSFSTGREQYF
V gene: TRBV28; clone size: .; D gene: .; J gene: TRBJ1-6; CDR3 DNA: TGTGCCAGCAGTTTTACGCGGGGAAATTCACCCCTCCACTTT; CDR3 protein: CASSFTRGNSPLHF
V gene: TRBV7-2; clone size: .; D gene: .; J gene: TRBJ1-3; CDR3 DNA: TGTGCCAGCAGCTTAAACACAGGGACTGGAAACACCATATATTTT; CDR3 protein: CASSLNTGTGNTIYF
V gene: TRBV5-1; clone size: .; D gene: .; J gene: TRBJ2-7; CDR3 DNA: TGCGCCAGCAGTACGAAGGGGTGGGACGAGCAGTACTTC; CDR3 protein: CASSTKGWDEQYF
V gene: TRBV7-2; clone size: .; D gene: TRBD1; J gene: TRBJ1-2; CDR3 DNA: TGTGCCAGCAGCTACAGGGGGCTGGGTGGCTACACCTTC; CDR3 protein: CASSYRGLGGYTF